This entry lists 29 T cell receptor beta chains sequenced from one sample in a study of blood T cell repertoires in COVID-19. Libraries were prepared by immunoSEQ multiplex PCR; TCRdb keeps only in-frame clonotypes and omits some of them. The data contain 71,000 or so clones, almost 85% of them seen just once; the ten biggest clones take up 11%. The sequencing input was peripheral blood. These receptors came from a man in his fifties with acute or convalescent COVID-19.

The chain is built from TRBV7-3 and TRBJ2-7; 7 bases match TRBD2. The germline V gene has CDR1 SGHTA and CDR2 FQGTGA. The CDR3 sequence is 13 residues long. With V trimmed by 5 bases and J by 3 bases, 4 bases remained unmatched. The CDR3 protein is CASSLGLGYEQYF. In DNA, the CDR3 is TGTGCCAGCAGCCTCGGACTAGGCTACGAGCAGTACTTC.

This chain connects TRBV11-3 to TRBJ2-7; no reliable D call. This CDR3 has 13 amino acids. Germline CDR1 reads SGHNT; CDR2 reads YENEEA. The V gene lost 3 bases and the J gene lost 0 bases, with 6 bases spanning the gap. CDR3 sequence: CASSFQNSYEQYF. DNA of the CDR3: TGTGCCAGCAGCTTTCAGAACTCCTACGAGCAGTACTTC. Variable domain in full (rest from reference TRBV11-3 and TRBJ2-7): EAGVVQSPRYKIIEKKQPVAFWCNPISGHNTLYWYLQNLGQGPELLIRYENEEAVDDSQLPKDRFSAERLKGVDSTLKIQPAELGDSAVYLCASSFQNSYEQYFGPGTRLTVT.

The rearrangement uses TRBV7-6 and TRBJ2-7; 7 bases align to TRBD1. The germline gives CDR1 SGHVS, CDR2 FNYEAQ. The CDR3 extends over 16 amino acids. Trimming cost V 5 bases and J 4 bases; bases outside gene matches: 14. CDR3 loop: CASSGLGQRSVYEQYF. DNA for the CDR3: TGTGCCAGCAGCGGACTGGGACAGAGATCCGTTTACGAGCAGTACTTC.

The CDR3 reads CASSAPGGPYNEQFF. In DNA, the CDR3 is TGTGCCAGCAGCGCCCCGGGGGGGCCCTACAATGAGCAGTTCTTC. The rearrangement links TRBV5-5 to TRBJ2-1; 8 positions match TRBD2. CDR1 and CDR2 (germline): SGHKS, YYEKEE (reference sequence). The length of the CDR3 is 15 residues. The V gene end was trimmed by 4 bases and the J gene end by 2 bases; junction bases not matched to a gene: 5.

This chain uses TRBV5-1 with TRBJ1-3, with D perhaps TRBD1 (5 bases). Germline loops: CDR1 SGHRS, CDR2 YFSETQ. With 0 bases removed from V and 4 bases from J, the gap between germline ends came to 11 bases. The CDR3 has 15 residues. The CDR3 reads CASSLVGAAGNTIYF. The CDR3 nucleotides are TGCGCCAGCAGCTTGGTTGGGGCTGCCGGAAACACCATATATTTT.

The chain employs TRBV5-1 and TRBJ1-1, with D maybe TRBD1 (5 bases). Germline V CDR1 and CDR2: SGHRS, YFSETQ. The CDR3 has 14 amino acids. V gave up 1 base and J gave up 5 bases, with 12 bases separating them. In DNA, the CDR3 is TGCGCCAGCAGCTTGTCGTCCGGGGGGACTGAAGCTTTCTTT. The encoded protein is CASSLSSGGTEAFF.

The chain recombines TRBV27 with TRBJ1-2; 10 bases are shared with TRBD1. The CDR3 is 14 amino acids. The junction had 5 bases not matched to a gene; V was cut back by 5 bases and J by 5 bases. The germline V gene has CDR1 MNHEY and CDR2 SMNVEV (reference sequence). The DNA for the CDR3 is TGTGCCAGCAGTCCGGACAGGGGGTGGTATGGCTACACCTTC. Encoded protein: CASSPDRGWYGYTF.

The V and J genes are TRBV7-2 and TRBJ1-2, with TRBD1 identical over 9 bases. CDR3 length equals 14 residues. Germline lookup yields CDR1 SGHTA and CDR2 FQGNSA. The J segment lost 6 bases and the V segment lost 1 base, leaving 3 bases of the junction unmatched. The CDR3 sequence is CASSLEDRGNGYTF. Here the CDR3 DNA reads TGTGCCAGCAGCTTAGAGGACAGGGGTAATGGCTACACCTTC.

The CDR3 here is CASSRQGDQPQHF. The CDR3 nucleotides are TGTGCCAGCAGCCGACAGGGCGATCAGCCCCAGCATTTT. The rearrangement links TRBV5-6 to TRBJ1-5; 7 nucleotides align to TRBD1. The V segment lost 4 bases and the J segment 5 bases; nucleotides outside the gene matches: 3. The CDR3 loop spans 13 amino acids. CDR1 is SGHDT and CDR2 is YYEEEE in the germline V gene.

In this sample, this clone turned up once. The chain is built from TRBV9 and TRBJ2-5, with D possibly matching TRBD1 (5 bases). The CDR3 loop spans 13 amino acids. The V end was cut by 5 bases, the J end by 1 base, with 9 bases between. CDR1 is SGDLS, CDR2 YYNGEE, per germline. The CDR3 DNA is TGTGCCAGCAGTCAGGGTAGCCAAGAGACCCAGTACTTC. Its protein is CASSQGSQETQYF.

The chain combines TRBV19 with TRBJ2-1; the D gene is possibly TRBD2 (6 bases). This CDR3 spans 17 amino acids. The germline V gene has CDR1 LNHDA and CDR2 SQIVND (reference sequence). The V and J ends lost 1 base and 7 bases respectively, with 20 bases between them. The CDR3 DNA sequence: TGTGCCAGTAGTATAGTGTTCGGGAGTGACTTTACAAATGAGCAGTTCTTC. This sequence encodes CASSIVFGSDFTNEQFF.

J is TRBJ1-2 and V is TRBV7-2; possible D gene TRBD1, 6 bases. Germline CDR1 SGHTA, CDR2 FQGNSA. This CDR3 is 15 amino acids long. V gave up 4 bases and J gave up 6 bases, with 18 bases separating them. For the CDR3, the DNA is TGTGCCAGCAGCTCAGATAGCAGGGGCGCGGATGGCTACACCTTC. Translation: CASSSDSRGADGYTF.

The chain is built from TRBV3-1 (or the pseudogene TRBV3-2) and TRBJ1-1, with a possible D match to TRBD1 (5 bases). The V end was cut by 4 bases, the J end by 12 bases, with 12 bases between. The CDR3 sequence is 11 residues long. Germline-derived CDR1 and CDR2 are LGHDT and YNNKEL (reference sequence). The DNA of the CDR3 is TGTGCCAGCAGCCTTTCAGGGTCGACTTTCTTT. This translates into CASSLSGSTFF.

V usage is TRBV13 and J usage is TRBJ1-1; a possible D gene is TRBD1 (5 bases). CDR3 length equals 18 residues. Between the trimmed V and J ends, which lost 5 bases and 5 bases, there was a span of 27 bases. In germline, CDR1 is PRHDT, CDR2 FYEKMQ (reference sequence). The CDR3 here is CASSPVTGTSKGVTEAFF. For the CDR3, the DNA is TGTGCCAGCAGCCCAGTCACCGGGACTTCTAAAGGGGTAACTGAAGCTTTCTTT.

The chain uses TRBV20-1 and TRBJ2-3, with D uncertain. CDR1 and CDR2 (germline): DFQATT, SNEGSKA (reference sequence). This CDR3 is built from 11 residues. V was cut by 2 bases and J by 3 bases, with 3 bases left in between. The CDR3 sequence is CSARRTDTQYF. In nucleotides, the CDR3 is TGCAGTGCTAGACGGACAGATACGCAGTATTTT.

V is TRBV5-1 and J is TRBJ1-5; D remains ambiguous. The V and J ends lost 5 bases and 3 bases respectively, with 12 bases between them. The CDR3 extends over 14 amino acids. From germline, CDR1 is SGHRS and CDR2 YFSETQ. This CDR3 reads CASSTTGDNQPQHF. The CDR3, as DNA: TGCGCCAGCAGTACTACCGGTGACAATCAGCCCCAGCATTTT.

V is TRBV6-5 and J is TRBJ2-2; TRBD1 might be the D (6 bases). The CDR3 length is 13 residues. Germline values: CDR1 MNHEY, CDR2 SVGAGI. Trimming removed 9 bases at V and 2 bases at J, with 10 bases between. This chain's CDR3 is CASRDINTGELFF. CDR3 coding DNA: TGTGCCAGTAGGGACATTAACACCGGGGAGCTGTTTTTT.

The V gene is TRBV18, the J gene TRBJ2-5, with 11 nucleotides matching TRBD2. The CDR3 covers 18 residues. With 3 bases clipped from V and 2 bases from J, the junction kept 11 bases outside the gene matches. The germline CDR1 and CDR2 sequences are KGHSH and LQKENI. The CDR3 protein is CASSPPAGTSGKQETQYF. The DNA for the CDR3 is TGTGCCAGCTCACCGCCCGCCGGGACTAGCGGTAAACAAGAGACCCAGTACTTC. Full variable domain (missing parts from reference TRBV18 and TRBJ2-5): NAGVMQNPRHLVRRRGQEARLRCSPMKGHSHVYWYRQLPEEGLKFMVYLQKENIIDESGMPKERFSAEFPKEGPSILRIQQVVRGDSAAYFCASSPPAGTSGKQETQYFGPGTRLLVL.

The chain recombines TRBV28 with TRBJ2-3; 7 nucleotides match TRBD2. Per the germline V gene, CDR1 is MDHEN and CDR2 is SYDVKM. The CDR3 loop spans 14 amino acids. The ends lost 3 bases at V and 5 bases at J; junction bases unmatched: 5. CDR3 in amino acids: CASSFAGRGDTQYF. CDR3 DNA: TGTGCCAGCAGTTTCGCAGGGAGGGGAGATACGCAGTATTTT.

This rearrangement joins TRBV27 to TRBJ2-2; TRBD1 agrees at 7 bases. This CDR3 contains 14 residues. Germline CDR1 and CDR2: MNHEY and SMNVEV (reference sequence). V lost 8 bases, J lost 4 bases, and 7 bases stayed unmatched. The CDR3 DNA is TGTGCCAGCCGTGTACAGGGGTTCACCGGGGAGCTGTTTTTT. Its translation: CASRVQGFTGELFF.

This sequence joins TRBV30 and TRBJ1-1, with D unresolved. The germline V and J ends were trimmed by 0 bases and 7 bases, with 9 bases remaining between them. The CDR3 has 12 amino acids. Germline V CDR1 and CDR2: GTSNPN, SVGIG (reference sequence). CDR3 in amino acids: CAWSVQKYEAFF. In DNA form, the CDR3 reads TGTGCCTGGAGTGTACAAAAGTATGAAGCTTTCTTT.

The gene calls are TRBV28 and TRBJ1-2; 7 bases agree with TRBD1. Germline V CDR1 and CDR2: MDHEN, SYDVKM. This CDR3 region has 14 residues. J gave up 9 bases and V 5 bases, and 12 bases lay outside the gene matches. Here the CDR3 DNA reads TGTGCCAGCAGTCTGACCGGGACAGCGATGCGCTACACCTTC. Encoded protein: CASSLTGTAMRYTF.

This clone was detected many times. V and J are TRBV6-1 and TRBJ2-7, with TRBD2 matching 9 bases. This CDR3 contains 15 residues. Germline loops: CDR1 MNHNS, CDR2 SASEGT. V lost 2 bases, J lost 0 bases, and 2 bases stayed unmatched. The CDR3 coding sequence is TGTGCCAGCAGTGAATCTAGCGGGAACTCCTACGAGCAGTACTTC. This encodes CASSESSGNSYEQYF.

The CDR3 protein is CASSPGDRQETQYF. For the CDR3, the DNA is TGTGCCAGCAGTCCCGGCGACAGACAAGAGACCCAGTACTTC. The chain has TRBV28 and TRBJ2-5, with a weak D call TRBD1 (5 bases). The CDR3 is 14 residues long. Germline V gene lookup returns CDR1 MDHEN and CDR2 SYDVKM. The ends were cut back, 5 bases at V and 2 bases at J, with 12 bases in the middle.

This clone was detected a few times. The chain employs TRBV4-2 and TRBJ2-7, with D possibly matching TRBD1 (6 bases). This CDR3 is 16 amino acids long. The ends were cut back, 1 base at V and 3 bases at J, with 16 bases in the middle. The germline V gene encodes CDR1 LGHNA and CDR2 YNFKEQ. CDR3 in DNA: TGTGCCAGCAGCCAAGTGGCAGGGGACCGTGACTACGAGCAGTACTTC. Amino acid sequence: CASSQVAGDRDYEQYF.

The count of this clone is one. This chain joins TRBV11-2 and TRBJ1-4; 8 positions match TRBD1. V was clipped by 5 bases and J by 10 bases; unmatched bases: 9. Germline-derived CDR1 and CDR2 are SGHAT and FQNNGV. The CDR3 consists of 14 residues. The CDR3 here is CASSHGDRSGKLFF. The CDR3 coding sequence is TGTGCCAGCAGCCACGGGGACAGGTCGGGAAAACTGTTTTTT.

V gene TRBV28 combines with J gene TRBJ1-2, with D hard to call. Germline loops: CDR1 MDHEN, CDR2 SYDVKM. V was cut by 5 bases and J by 0 bases, with 13 bases left in between. This CDR3 comprises 15 residues. The CDR3 sequence: CASSPLLGANYGYTF. The CDR3 DNA reads TGTGCCAGCAGTCCCCTTCTGGGAGCTAACTATGGCTACACCTTC.

This chain joins TRBV7-9 and TRBJ1-2, with a weak D call TRBD1 (6 bases). The CDR3 consists of 15 residues. The V gene lost 6 bases and the J gene lost 4 bases, with 18 bases spanning the gap. Germline loops: CDR1 SEHNR, CDR2 FQNEAQ (reference sequence). CDR3 DNA sequence: TGTGCCAGCAGTCACTCTGGACAGCCTTTCTATGGCTACACCTTC. Translation: CASSHSGQPFYGYTF.

This chain links TRBV3-1 (or the pseudogene TRBV3-2) with TRBJ2-3; D may be TRBD2 (6 bases). Germline CDR1 LGHDT, CDR2 YNNKEL (reference sequence). V was trimmed by 1 base and J by 1 base, leaving 15 bases between them. CDR3 length equals 17 residues. The CDR3 region has the DNA TGTGCCAGCAGCCAAGCGTCGACTAGTATGGGCACAGATACGCAGTATTTT. This translates into CASSQASTSMGTDTQYF.